The 26 T cell receptor beta chains given below trace back to one sample, sequenced in a study of CD8+CD57+ T cells in acquired aplastic anemia. Genomic DNA, serving as template, underwent TCR beta VDJ and CDR3 profiling. TCRdb re-analysed the reads in MiXCR, keeping a single row per CDR3 protein. The sample gives around 190,000 distinct CDR3 sequences, around half of which show up once; roughly 15% is in the top ten. Material: sorted CD4+, CD8+, or CD8+CD57+ T cells (not recorded which) from PBMCs. These receptors came from a human donor in good health, serving as a control.

This clonotype was observed at least ten times. The chain recombines TRBV6-2 or TRBV6-3 with TRBJ1-1; D possibly corresponds to TRBD1 (5 bases). The germline CDR1 and CDR2 sequences are MNHEY and SVGEGT. The CDR3 is 14 residues long. V gave up 7 bases and J gave up 0 bases, with 12 bases separating them. The CDR3 spells CASKKGRLNTEAFF. The CDR3 DNA reads TGTGCCAGCAAGAAGGGACGTTTGAACACTGAAGCTTTCTTT.

At least ten counts were recorded for this clonotype. The chain links TRBV7-6 to TRBJ2-5; tentative D call: TRBD2 (6 bases). This CDR3 contains 14 residues. Per the germline V gene, CDR1 is SGHVS and CDR2 is FNYEAQ. Trimming stripped 3 bases from V and 4 bases from J, with 12 bases between. As DNA, the CDR3 is TGTGCCAGCAGCTTGAGACTAGTCGGAGAGACCCAGTACTTC. Its protein is CASSLRLVGETQYF.

This chain links TRBV7-2 with TRBJ2-3; 9 bases match TRBD1. CDR1 and CDR2 from the germline V gene are SGHTA and FQGNSA. With 0 bases clipped from V and 4 bases from J, the junction kept 5 bases outside the gene matches. CDR3 size: 16 residues. CDR3: CASSLAEGQGSDTQYF. CDR3 in DNA: TGTGCCAGCAGCTTAGCCGAGGGACAGGGATCAGATACGCAGTATTTT.

The chain is built from TRBV20-1 and TRBJ1-1; D might be TRBD1 (5 bases). V was trimmed by 3 bases and J by 0 bases, leaving 14 bases between them. The germline V gene has CDR1 DFQATT and CDR2 SNEGSKA (reference sequence). The CDR3 runs 15 residues. CDR3 in DNA: TGCAGTGCTAGTCCCGTGACAGTAATGAACACTGAAGCTTTCTTT. Translating it yields CSASPVTVMNTEAFF.

This clonotype was seen only a few times. The genes are TRBV11-1 and TRBJ2-1, with 10 bases fitting TRBD1. The CDR3 loop spans 17 amino acids. The J segment lost 10 bases and the V segment lost 4 bases, leaving 16 bases of the junction unmatched. CDR1 SGHAT and CDR2 FQDESV come from the germline V gene (reference sequence). The CDR3 spells CASSSDWTGGKTGEQFF. The CDR3, as DNA: TGTGCCAGCAGCTCAGACTGGACAGGGGGTAAAACCGGGGAGCAGTTCTTC. Supplemented by reference TRBV11-1 and TRBJ2-1, the full variable domain reads EAEVAQSPRYKITEKSQAVAFWCDPISGHATLYWYRQILGQGPELLVQFQDESVVDDSQLPKDRFSAERLKGVDSTLKIQPAELGDSAMYLCASSSDWTGGKTGEQFFGPGTRLTVL.

This chain uses TRBV20-1 with TRBJ2-5; 7 nucleotides agree with TRBD1. V lost 2 bases to trimming and J lost 2 bases; unmatched junction nucleotides: 5. Germline V lookup: CDR1 DFQATT, CDR2 SNEGSKA (reference sequence). The CDR3 loop spans 14 amino acids. The CDR3, as DNA: TGCAGTGCTAGAAGGCTGACAGGGCAAGAGACCCAGTACTTC. It is translated as CSARRLTGQETQYF.

This clonotype has at least ten counts. The germline gene is not matched at one end of the junction; a read error may be the cause. The V gene is TRBV6-2 or TRBV6-3, the J gene TRBJ2-7; no firm D call. This CDR3 has 11 residues. Germline V gene sequence: CDR1 MNHEY, CDR2 SVGEGT. CDR3 DNA: TGTGCCAGCAGTCACTCCTACGAGCAGTACTTC. This translates into CASSHSYEQYF.

This clonotype was found a few times. The chain uses TRBV7-9 and TRBJ2-3, with TRBD1 identical over 10 bases. The CDR3 runs to 14 residues. The ends lost 10 bases at V and 5 bases at J; junction bases unmatched: 9. Looked up from germline, CDR1 is SEHNR and CDR2 is FQNEAQ (reference sequence). The CDR3 DNA reads as TGTGCCACCCAACCTGGGACAGGGGAAGATACGCAGTATTTT. Its protein product is CATQPGTGEDTQYF.

As for this clonotype: At one end, the junction sequence differs from germline, possibly due to a read error. The chain combines TRBV7-6 with TRBJ2-7; TRBD2 aligns across 9 bases. This CDR3 region has 15 residues. Germline V gene sequence: CDR1 SGHVS, CDR2 FNYEAQ. The CDR3 DNA follows: TGTGCCAGCAGCTTGGGGGCTAGCGGGGAACCTCGTTTCAACTTC. This gives the protein CASSLGASGEPRFNF.

The rearrangement joins TRBV4-1 to TRBJ1-6; D is ambiguous. The CDR3 has 15 residues. Germline assignment: CDR1 MGHRA and CDR2 YSYEKL. V gave up 5 bases and J gave up 7 bases, with 15 bases separating them. DNA for the CDR3: TGCGCCAGCAGCTCCGGCGGGCCGGGGAATTCACCCCTCCACTTT. Protein product: CASSSGGPGNSPLHF.

V and J are TRBV19 and TRBJ1-5; D perhaps matches TRBD1 (5 bases). Trimming left V 4 bases short and J 5 bases short, with 15 bases between. The V gene's germline CDR1 is LNHDA and CDR2 SQIVND (reference sequence). The CDR3 length is 15 residues. This CDR3 reads CASSTQDGGDQPQHF. DNA of the CDR3: TGTGCCAGTAGTACTCAGGACGGAGGGGATCAGCCCCAGCATTTT.

In its sample, this clonotype was seen many times. The rearrangement uses TRBV7-9 and TRBJ2-5; possibly TRBD2 for D (6 bases). Germline V gene lookup returns CDR1 SEHNR and CDR2 FQNEAQ (reference sequence). The germline V and J ends were trimmed by 5 bases and 5 bases, with 15 bases remaining between them. The CDR3 is 14 amino acids. The CDR3: CASSPGVEPETQYF. For the CDR3, the DNA is TGTGCCAGCAGCCCGGGAGTTGAGCCTGAGACCCAGTACTTC.

There are many counts of this clonotype. The rearrangement links TRBV28 to TRBJ2-5; 7 bases are a match to TRBD1. The ends lost 5 bases at V and 5 bases at J; junction bases unmatched: 11. CDR3 length equals 15 residues. Germline V gives CDR1 MDHEN, CDR2 SYDVKM. This CDR3 reads CASSLPRQGWETQYF. The CDR3 region has the DNA TGTGCCAGCAGTCTTCCCCGACAGGGATGGGAGACCCAGTACTTC.

V and J are TRBV29-1 and TRBJ2-1, with 7 nucleotides matching TRBD1. CDR1 and CDR2 (germline): SQVTM, ANQGSEA. Trimming at V came to 2 bases and at J to 7 bases, leaving 8 bases not matched to a gene. The CDR3 length is 14 residues. CDR3: CSVERGRVRNEQFF. The CDR3 DNA is TGCAGCGTTGAAAGGGGGCGAGTGAGGAATGAGCAGTTCTTC.

With respect to this clonotype: The conserved phenylalanine or tryptophan normally closing the CDR3 is absent here, so this likely arose from a read error. This sequence joins TRBV7-9 and TRBJ1-5; D ambiguous. There are 14 residues in the CDR3. Germline V gene lookup returns CDR1 SEHNR and CDR2 FQNEAQ (reference sequence). CDR3 nucleotide sequence: TGCGCCAGCAGCTTAAAGTTCTCCAATCAGCCCCAGCATTCT. Protein sequence: CASSLKFSNQPQHS.

This clonotype was seen at least ten times. The CDR3 region is CASSDWGGPSTDTQYF. The CDR3, as DNA: TGTGCCAGCAGCGATTGGGGGGGCCCTAGCACAGATACGCAGTATTTT. This chain uses TRBV9 with TRBJ2-3; D perhaps matches TRBD2 (7 bases). The CDR3 covers 16 residues. Germline-derived CDR1 and CDR2 are SGDLS and YYNGEE. V was trimmed by 3 bases and J by 0 bases, leaving 14 bases between them.

In this sample, this clonotype turned up a few times. This rearrangement joins TRBV7-2 to TRBJ2-7; D uncertain. There are 13 residues in the CDR3. Germline values: CDR1 SGHTA, CDR2 FQGNSA. V dropped 5 bases and J dropped 3 bases, with 11 bases sitting between them. The CDR3 sequence is CASSTLLVYEQYF. CDR3 in DNA: TGTGCCAGCAGCACCTTGCTAGTCTACGAGCAGTACTTC.

This clonotype was seen repeatedly, ten times or more. This chain connects TRBV11-3 to TRBJ2-3, with D unclear. The ends were cut back, 5 bases at V and 0 bases at J, with 9 bases in the middle. The CDR3 is 14 residues long. Per germline, CDR1 SGHNT and CDR2 YENEEA. The CDR3 sequence is CASSPRTSTDTQYF. Written as DNA, the CDR3 is TGTGCCAGCAGCCCTCGGACCAGCACAGATACGCAGTATTTT.

On this clonotype: A much larger clone lies a single base off, so this may be a read error. The V and J genes are TRBV20-1 and TRBJ2-7; perhaps D is TRBD1 or TRBD2 (6 bases each). Germline-derived CDR1 and CDR2 are DFQATT and SNEGSKA (reference sequence). Trimming stripped 3 bases from V and 3 bases from J, with 12 bases between. This CDR3 has 13 amino acids. The CDR3 coding sequence is TGCAGTGCTAGGGGGGGCAGGGACTACGAGCAGTACTTC. It translates to CSARGGRDYEQYF.

On this clonotype: Compared with germline, one end of the junction differs, possibly owing to a read error. This chain links TRBV15 with TRBJ2-5, with 14 bases fitting TRBD2. The CDR3 spans 19 residues. CDR1 and CDR2 from the germline V gene are LNHNV and YYDKDF (reference sequence). The CDR3 spells CATSRDLFGTSGSGETQYF. Written as DNA, the CDR3 is TGTGCCACCAGTAGAGATCTATTTGGGACTAGCGGGAGTGGGGAGACCCAGTACTTC. The full variable domain, completed using reference TRBV15 and TRBJ2-5, is DAMVIQNPRYQVTQFGKPVTLSCSQTLNHNVMYWYQQKSSQAPKLLFHYYDKDFNNEADTPDNFQSRRPNTSFCFLDIRSPGLGDTAMYLCATSRDLFGTSGSGETQYFGPGTRLLVL.

This clonotype came up a few times. CDR3 sequence (DNA): TGTGCCAGTAGTCCCGGGACACGTACCTACGAGCAGTACTTC. Amino acids: CASSPGTRTYEQYF. The chain has TRBV19 and TRBJ2-7, with a tentative D call TRBD1 (6 bases). Trimming took off 5 bases at V and 2 bases at J, with 13 bases between the two ends. Germline values: CDR1 LNHDA, CDR2 SQIVND (reference sequence). The CDR3 extends over 14 amino acids.

The gene calls are TRBV7-3 and TRBJ1-4, with 8 bases aligning to TRBD1. The CDR3 contains 19 residues. Trimming cost V 4 bases and J 13 bases; bases outside gene matches: 26. CDR1 is SGHTA, CDR2 FQGTGA, per germline. The CDR3 sequence: CASSSQPQGDQNSSLRLFF. Written as DNA, the CDR3 is TGTGCCAGCAGCTCACAACCACAGGGGGATCAGAATTCGAGTTTGAGACTGTTTTTT.

This sequence joins TRBV10-2 and TRBJ1-5; 7 nucleotides align to TRBD1. The CDR3 spans 16 residues. Trimming at V came to 6 bases and at J to 2 bases, leaving 10 bases not matched to a gene. Germline V gene sequence: CDR1 WSHSY, CDR2 SAAADI. This CDR3 is CASRPNTGDGNQPQHF. In nucleotides, the CDR3 is TGCGCCAGCAGGCCAAACACAGGGGACGGCAATCAGCCCCAGCATTTT.

The V gene is TRBV7-3, the J gene TRBJ1-5; D remains unclear. The CDR3 covers 14 residues. Trimming took off 4 bases at V and 7 bases at J, with 14 bases between the two ends. Germline V gives CDR1 SGHTA, CDR2 FQGTGA. This chain's CDR3 is CASSSDESRQPQHF. In DNA form, the CDR3 reads TGTGCCAGCAGCTCCGACGAAAGTAGGCAGCCCCAGCATTTT.

CDR3 sequence (DNA): TGTGCCAGCAGCGCCCGGGACAGGGAGGGCGAGCAGTACTTC. Translation gives CASSARDREGEQYF. The chain joins TRBV5-4 to TRBJ2-7; TRBD1 agrees at 9 bases. CDR3 length: 14 amino acids. Germline values: CDR1 SGHNT, CDR2 YYREEE (reference sequence). Germline trimming cut 4 bases from V and 6 bases from J; bases unmatched to any gene: 8. Together with reference TRBV5-4 and TRBJ2-7, the CDR3 gives the full variable domain: ETGVTQSPTHLIKTRGQQVTLRCSSQSGHNTVSWYQQALGQGPQFIFQYYREEENGRGNFPPRFSGLQFPNYSSELNVNALELDDSALYLCASSARDREGEQYFGPGTRLTVT.

Only one count was recorded for this clonotype. The chain couples TRBV7-3 to TRBJ2-1, with 7 nucleotides matching TRBD2. This CDR3 region has 16 residues. Losses at the gene ends were 2 bases for V and 8 bases for J; bases not matched to a gene: 12. The germline gives CDR1 SGHTA, CDR2 FQGTGA. The CDR3 protein is CASSLGRYLGRDEQFF. Here the CDR3 DNA reads TGTGCCAGCAGCTTAGGGCGGTACTTGGGGAGGGATGAGCAGTTCTTC.